This T cell receptor (beta chain) was recovered during a study of early T cells in non-severe SARS-CoV-2 infection (dated by TCRdb to about 2021). Turning to the overall study: Bulk RNA from unsorted whole blood was used for TCR sequencing, so alpha and beta chains could not be paired. Overall study results and their limits: VDJdb matching was skewed toward anti-spike CD8 responses and likely underestimated virus-specific expansions, missing private and CD4 specificities.

Set within a cohort of healthcare workers in London, UK, this nested case-control study involved weekly PCR testing of nasopharyngeal swabs along with blood sampling. Healthcare workers were enrolled in the week of the UK lockdown, from 23 to 31 March 2020, and were followed every week for up to 16 weeks. Library preparation used 5' RACE. TCRdb records NextSeq 500 as the sequencer. Unique molecular identifiers were attached to individual cDNA molecules in the TCR library protocol so that sequencing error and PCR bias could be corrected. Both TCR alpha and beta chains were sequenced, and tight co-correlation was observed between alpha and beta sequence abundances in each sample. As for how the authors treated the data: Decombinator V4 was used to annotate the V gene, J gene and CDR3 of the TCR sequences. TCRs were defined as expanded if a significant change between any two time points was detected under a Poisson model with p below 0.0001. TCR abundances were normalised to the total number of TCRs sequenced per sample and expressed as counts per million. TRAV1-2 paired with TRAJ12, TRAJ20 or TRAJ33 defined MAIT TCRs, while TRAV10 paired with TRAJ18 defined iNKT TCRs. VDJdb, accessed 1 November 2021, was searched for CMV, EBV and SARS-CoV-2 annotated TCRs, with TCRs annotated for multiple antigens excluded. Starting from the raw public reads, TCRdb applied fastp trimming at Q25, assembled clones with MiXCR and retained in-frame beta chains. Rows with one shared CDR3 protein collapse into an entry with the most common genes and DNA. The V and J calls and clone size come from TCRdb's table, not from the authors' own analysis. This sample has roughly 88,000 distinct CDR3 sequences in its table, and approximately 15% of those were observed once. The biggest ten clones account for 5% to 7.5% of the sample.

As for this clonotype: Its target antigen remains unknown. Base qualities are not recorded, but no much larger clone differs from it by a single base.

Compared with germline, V lacks 8 bases and J lacks 11 bases; bases without a gene match: 11. According to the germline V gene, CDR1 reads MNHEY and CDR2 reads SVGEGT. Counted from cysteine to phenylalanine, this CDR3 has 12 amino acids. Kept here is only the CDR3 DNA, which spans 36 bases and is read in frame from base 1. The sequence was obtained from an adult who was a healthcare worker with PCR-confirmed SARS-CoV-2 infection or an uninfected control (not recorded which). Recombination linked TRBV6-2 or TRBV6-3 to TRBJ1-1, and TRBD1 matches 7 of the central bases. The sequenced sample consisted of whole blood. The DNA reads TGTGCCAGCGAGACAGGGAGCTCGGCCGCTTTCTTT. Its product reads: CASETGSSAAFF.